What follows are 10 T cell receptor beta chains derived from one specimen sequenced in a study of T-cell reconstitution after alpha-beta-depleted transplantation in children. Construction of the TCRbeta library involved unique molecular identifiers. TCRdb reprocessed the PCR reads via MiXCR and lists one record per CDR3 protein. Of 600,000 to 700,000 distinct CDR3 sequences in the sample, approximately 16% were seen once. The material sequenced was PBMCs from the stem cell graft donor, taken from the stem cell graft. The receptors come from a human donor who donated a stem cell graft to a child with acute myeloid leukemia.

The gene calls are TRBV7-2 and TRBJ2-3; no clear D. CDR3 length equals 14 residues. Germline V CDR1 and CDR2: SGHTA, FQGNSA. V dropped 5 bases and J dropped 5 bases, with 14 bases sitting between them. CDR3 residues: CASSPPDWGDTQYF. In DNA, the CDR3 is TGTGCCAGCAGCCCTCCCGACTGGGGAGATACGCAGTATTTT.

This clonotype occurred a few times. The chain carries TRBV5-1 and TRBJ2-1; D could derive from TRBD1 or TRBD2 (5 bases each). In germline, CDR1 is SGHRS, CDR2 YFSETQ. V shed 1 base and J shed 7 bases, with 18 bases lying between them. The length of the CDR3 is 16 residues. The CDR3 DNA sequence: TGCGCCAGCAGCTTGTTTAGGGACCCGCAAATTAATGAGCAGTTCTTC. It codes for CASSLFRDPQINEQFF.

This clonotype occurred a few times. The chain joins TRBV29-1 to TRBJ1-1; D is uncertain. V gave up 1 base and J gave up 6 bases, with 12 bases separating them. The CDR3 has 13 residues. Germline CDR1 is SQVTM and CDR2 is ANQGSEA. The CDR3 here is CSVEGTMDSEAFF. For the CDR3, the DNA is TGCAGCGTTGAAGGGACTATGGACTCTGAAGCTTTCTTT.

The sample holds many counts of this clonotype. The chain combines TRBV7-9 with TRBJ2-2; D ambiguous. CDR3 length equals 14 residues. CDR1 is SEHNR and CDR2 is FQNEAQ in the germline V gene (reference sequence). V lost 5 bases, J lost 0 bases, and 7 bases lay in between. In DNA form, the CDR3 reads TGTGCCAGCAGCCCTTCACCGAACACCGGGGAGCTGTTTTTT. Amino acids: CASSPSPNTGELFF.

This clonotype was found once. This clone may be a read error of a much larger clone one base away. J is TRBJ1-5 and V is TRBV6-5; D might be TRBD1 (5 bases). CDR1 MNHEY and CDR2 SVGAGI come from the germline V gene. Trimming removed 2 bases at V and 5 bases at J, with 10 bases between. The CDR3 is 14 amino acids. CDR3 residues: CASSYRGDDQPQHF. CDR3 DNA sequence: TGTGCCAGCAGTTACAGGGGCGACGATCAGCCCCAGCATTTT.

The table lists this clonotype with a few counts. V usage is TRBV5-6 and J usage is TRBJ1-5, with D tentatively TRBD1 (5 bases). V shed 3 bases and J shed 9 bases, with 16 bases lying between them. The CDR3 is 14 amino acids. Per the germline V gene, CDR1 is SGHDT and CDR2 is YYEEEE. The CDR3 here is CASSYGTDSRPQHF. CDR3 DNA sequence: TGTGCCAGCAGCTACGGGACGGACTCCAGGCCCCAGCATTTT. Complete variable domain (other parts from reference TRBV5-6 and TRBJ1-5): DAGVTQSPTHLIKTRGQQVTLRCSPKSGHDTVSWYQQALGQGPQFIFQYYEEEERQRGNFPDRFSGHQFPNYSSELNVNALLLGDSALYLCASSYGTDSRPQHFGDGTRLSIL.

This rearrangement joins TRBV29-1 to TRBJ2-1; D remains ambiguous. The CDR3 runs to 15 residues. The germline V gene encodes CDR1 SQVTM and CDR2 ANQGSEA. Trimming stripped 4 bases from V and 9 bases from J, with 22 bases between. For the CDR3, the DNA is TGCAGCGTTGTCCCAGGACGGAGCCTGTACGGTGAGCAGTTCTTC. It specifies CSVVPGRSLYGEQFF.

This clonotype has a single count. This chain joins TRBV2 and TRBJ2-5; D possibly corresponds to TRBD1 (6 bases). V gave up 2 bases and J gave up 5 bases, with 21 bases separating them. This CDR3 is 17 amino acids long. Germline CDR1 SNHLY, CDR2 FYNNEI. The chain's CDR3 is CASSEPNGTKLGETQYF. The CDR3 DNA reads TGTGCCAGCAGTGAACCAAACGGGACAAAATTGGGGGAGACCCAGTACTTC. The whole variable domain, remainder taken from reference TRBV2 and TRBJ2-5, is EPEVTQTPSHQVTQMGQEVILRCVPISNHLYFYWYRQILGQKVEFLVSFYNNEISEKSEIFDDQFSVERPDGSNFTLKIRSTKLEDSAMYFCASSEPNGTKLGETQYFGPGTRLLVL.

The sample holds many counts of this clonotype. In nucleotides, the CDR3 is TGTGCCAGCAGTTACGTAGGGCCAAATCAGCCCCAGCATTTT. Translation: CASSYVGPNQPQHF. The chain links TRBV6-2 or TRBV6-3 to TRBJ1-5, with no clear D. The V end was cut by 2 bases, the J end by 4 bases, with 9 bases between. The CDR3 has 14 residues. The germline V gene encodes CDR1 MNHEY and CDR2 SVGEGT.

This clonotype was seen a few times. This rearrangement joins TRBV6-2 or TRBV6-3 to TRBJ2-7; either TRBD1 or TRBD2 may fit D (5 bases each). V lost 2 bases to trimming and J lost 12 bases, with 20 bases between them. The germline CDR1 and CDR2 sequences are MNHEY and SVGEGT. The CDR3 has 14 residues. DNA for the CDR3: TGTGCCAGCAGTTACGGGACCGAGGATGACGAGGGGTACTTC. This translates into CASSYGTEDDEGYF.